These 22 T cell receptor beta chains were sequenced from one sample in a study of control samples from healthy donors and cancer patients. The protocol was immunoSEQ multiplex PCR, while the TCRdb copy is restricted to in-frame clones and leaves out a portion. The sample lists 130,000 to 150,000 clones, roughly nine tenths occurring once. The specimen sequenced was blood. The origin of the receptors is a woman aged 30 to 39 in good health.

The V and J genes are TRBV9 and TRBJ1-1, with D tentatively TRBD1 (5 bases). V gave up 4 bases and J gave up 4 bases, with 17 bases separating them. The V gene's germline CDR1 is SGDLS and CDR2 YYNGEE. This CDR3 is built from 15 residues. CDR3 sequence (DNA): TGTGCCAGCAGCTCACAGGATAAGGAAGGCACTGAAGCTTTCTTT. Its translation is CASSSQDKEGTEAFF.

This clone was observed once. The chain uses TRBV19 and TRBJ1-5; TRBD1 agrees at 8 bases. Germline V gene sequence: CDR1 LNHDA, CDR2 SQIVND (reference sequence). The J segment lost 0 bases and the V segment lost 6 bases, leaving 4 bases of the junction unmatched. This CDR3 is built from 15 residues. CDR3 DNA sequence: TGTGCCAGTAGGGAGACAGGGGATAGCAATCAGCCCCAGCATTTT. Residues: CASRETGDSNQPQHF.

V usage is TRBV5-4 and J usage is TRBJ1-3, with a possible D match to TRBD1 (5 bases). The CDR3 consists of 14 residues. The germline V and J ends were trimmed by 4 bases and 4 bases, with 12 bases remaining between them. Germline assignment: CDR1 SGHNT and CDR2 YYREEE (reference sequence). The CDR3 loop is CASSVGRAGNTIYF. CDR3 in DNA: TGTGCCAGCAGCGTGGGGCGAGCCGGAAACACCATATATTTT.

The chain couples TRBV4-1 to TRBJ1-1; D gene ambiguous. The germline gives CDR1 MGHRA, CDR2 YSYEKL. V was pared by 1 base and J by 3 bases, with 18 bases between. CDR3 length: 17 residues. The CDR3 loop reads CASSQAGRGTQDTEAFF. The CDR3 region has the DNA TGCGCCAGCAGCCAAGCGGGGAGAGGCACTCAGGACACTGAAGCTTTCTTT.

The rearrangement links TRBV11-2 to TRBJ2-7, with D perhaps TRBD1 (6 bases). From germline, CDR1 is SGHAT and CDR2 FQNNGV. Trimming took off 5 bases at V and 1 base at J, with 9 bases between the two ends. This CDR3 has 13 residues. This CDR3 reads CASSADSSYEQYF. CDR3 nucleotides: TGTGCCAGCAGCGCGGACAGTTCCTACGAGCAGTACTTC.

V usage is TRBV27 and J usage is TRBJ2-7, with TRBD1 identical over 8 bases. In germline, CDR1 is MNHEY, CDR2 SMNVEV (reference sequence). The junction had 4 bases not matched to a gene; V was cut back by 6 bases and J by 0 bases. The CDR3 runs 14 residues. In nucleotides, the CDR3 is TGTGCCAGCAGACGGGACAGGAGCTCCTACGAGCAGTACTTC. Translation: CASRRDRSSYEQYF.

The rearrangement joins TRBV7-9 to TRBJ2-7; 7 nucleotides agree with TRBD1. V dropped 2 bases and J dropped 5; count of bases not matched to a gene: 6. This CDR3 has 14 amino acids. Germline CDR1 reads SEHNR; CDR2 reads FQNEAQ (reference sequence). The CDR3 protein is CASSLKTGWNEQYF. The CDR3 DNA is TGTGCCAGCAGCTTAAAGACAGGGTGGAACGAGCAGTACTTC.

The chain combines TRBV2 with TRBJ2-7, with TRBD1 matching 7 bases. V was pared by 5 bases and J by 5 bases, with 9 bases of the junction left unmatched. Looked up from germline, CDR1 is SNHLY and CDR2 is FYNNEI. The CDR3 is 14 amino acids. CDR3 amino acids: CASSRRQGRDEQYF. The CDR3 bases are TGTGCCAGCAGTCGCAGACAGGGTCGAGACGAGCAGTACTTC.

The chain joins TRBV5-6 to TRBJ2-7; the D is unclear. This CDR3 has 12 residues. Deletions cut 0 bases from V and 6 bases from J, with 7 bases between. From germline, CDR1 is SGHDT and CDR2 YYEEEE. The CDR3 bases are TGTGCCAGCAGCTTGGCCAAAGGCGAGCAGTACTTC. Translation: CASSLAKGEQYF.

This chain joins TRBV7-8 and TRBJ1-5; D is undetermined. Trimming cost V 1 base and J 5 bases, with 6 bases left between them. There are 13 residues in the CDR3. Germline loops: CDR1 SGHVS, CDR2 FQNEAQ. CDR3 nucleotides: TGTGCCAGCAGCTTAGGGGGAGATCAGCCCCAGCATTTT. Residues: CASSLGGDQPQHF.

The gene calls are TRBV15 and TRBJ2-7; the match to TRBD2 covers 10 bases. Germline loops: CDR1 LNHNV, CDR2 YYDKDF (reference sequence). The trim removed 5 bases at V and 6 bases at J, leaving 10 bases unmatched. CDR3 length equals 15 residues. The CDR3 here is CATSPDLAGAGEQYF. The CDR3, as DNA: TGTGCCACCAGCCCCGACCTAGCGGGAGCCGGCGAGCAGTACTTC.

V and J are TRBV28 and TRBJ2-1; 7 nucleotides line up with TRBD1. Losses at the gene ends were 10 bases for V and 8 bases for J; bases not matched to a gene: 2. CDR1 is MDHEN and CDR2 is SYDVKM in the germline V gene. The length of the CDR3 is 10 residues. The CDR3 DNA reads TGTGCCACCCAGGGGGATGAGCAGTTCTTC. It is translated as CATQGDEQFF.

The genes are TRBV7-8 and TRBJ1-1, with 12 bases identical to TRBD1. The CDR3 has 15 amino acids. Per the germline V gene, CDR1 is SGHVS and CDR2 is FQNEAQ. The V and J ends lost 3 bases and 8 bases, in that order; junction bases with no gene match: 7. This chain's CDR3 is CASSFTGTGGAEAFF. CDR3 coding DNA: TGTGCCAGCAGCTTTACCGGGACAGGGGGCGCGGAAGCTTTCTTT.

The J gene is TRBJ2-7, the V gene TRBV7-2, with TRBD2 matching 7 bases. The V and J ends lost 2 bases and 3 bases, in that order; junction bases with no gene match: 4. Germline V gives CDR1 SGHTA, CDR2 FQGNSA. This CDR3 has 14 residues. The CDR3 region is CASSLLAGDYEQYF. The CDR3 DNA reads as TGTGCCAGCAGCTTACTGGCGGGAGACTACGAGCAGTACTTC.

This chain links TRBV19 with TRBJ1-1, with 7 bases aligning to TRBD1. CDR1 LNHDA and CDR2 SQIVND come from the germline V gene (reference sequence). V dropped 6 bases and J dropped 0; count of bases not matched to a gene: 1. CDR3 length: 13 amino acids. For the CDR3, the DNA is TGTGCCAGTAGAGGGACAGTGAACACTGAAGCTTTCTTT. Its protein product is CASRGTVNTEAFF.

The chain carries TRBV5-1 and TRBJ1-4; D unclear. Trimming took off 4 bases at V and 3 bases at J, with 10 bases between the two ends. Germline V gene sequence: CDR1 SGHRS, CDR2 YFSETQ. This CDR3 region has 14 residues. CDR3 loop: CASSPLQANEKLFF. The DNA for the CDR3 is TGCGCCAGCAGCCCATTACAAGCTAATGAAAAACTGTTTTTT. The variable domain in full, with the rest retrieved from reference TRBV5-1 and TRBJ1-4, is KAGVTQTPRYLIKTRGQQVTLSCSPISGHRSVSWYQQTPGQGLQFLFEYFSETQRNKGNFPGRFSGRQFSNSRSEMNVSTLELGDSALYLCASSPLQANEKLFFGSGTQLSVL.

The chain couples TRBV28 to TRBJ2-5; a weak D match, TRBD2 (6 bases). CDR1 and CDR2 from the germline V gene are MDHEN and SYDVKM. This CDR3 comprises 15 residues. The V end was cut by 5 bases, the J end by 2 bases, with 15 bases between. This CDR3 reads CASSVTSDYQETQYF. In nucleotides, the CDR3 is TGTGCCAGCAGTGTTACTTCGGACTATCAAGAGACCCAGTACTTC. Looking up the rest from reference TRBV28 and TRBJ2-5 gives the full variable domain: DVKVTQSSRYLVKRTGEKVFLECVQDMDHENMFWYRQDPGLGLRLIYFSYDVKMKEKGDIPEGYSVSREKKERFSLILESASTNQTSMYLCASSVTSDYQETQYFGPGTRLLVL.

V and J are TRBV2 and TRBJ1-4; the D is unclear. Between the trimmed V and J ends, which lost 6 bases and 7 bases, there was a span of 12 bases. The germline gives CDR1 SNHLY, CDR2 FYNNEI. There are 13 residues in the CDR3. CDR3 in DNA: TGTGCCAGCAGAGAATCCTCTGTTGAAAAACTGTTTTTT. Translation gives CASRESSVEKLFF.

The chain recombines TRBV5-6 with TRBJ2-7; 7 bases are shared with TRBD1. The J segment lost 1 base and the V segment lost 4 bases, leaving 2 bases of the junction unmatched. The CDR3 loop spans 13 amino acids. Germline CDR1 SGHDT, CDR2 YYEEEE. The CDR3 DNA reads as TGTGCCAGCAGCCGGGGACAGTCCTACGAGCAGTACTTC. Protein product: CASSRGQSYEQYF. Based on the CDR3 plus reference TRBV5-6 and TRBJ2-7, the full variable domain is DAGVTQSPTHLIKTRGQQVTLRCSPKSGHDTVSWYQQALGQGPQFIFQYYEEEERQRGNFPDRFSGHQFPNYSSELNVNALLLGDSALYLCASSRGQSYEQYFGPGTRLTVT.

This clone was recorded once. V usage is TRBV19 and J usage is TRBJ2-7; D is ambiguous. V gave up 1 base and J gave up 2 bases, with 12 bases separating them. Germline V gene sequence: CDR1 LNHDA, CDR2 SQIVND (reference sequence). The length of the CDR3 is 15 residues. CDR3 region: CASSIGPPNPYEQYF. CDR3 in DNA: TGTGCCAGTAGTATAGGCCCCCCCAATCCCTACGAGCAGTACTTC.

The chain is built from TRBV4-1 and TRBJ2-4, with TRBD1 matching 10 bases. This CDR3 has 20 amino acids. Germline values: CDR1 MGHRA, CDR2 YSYEKL. Trimming removed 0 bases from V and 0 bases from J; junction bases left unmatched: 11. The CDR3 region is CASSQDRKGTGVLAKNIQYF. The CDR3 region has the DNA TGCGCCAGCAGCCAAGATCGCAAGGGGACAGGGGTCTTAGCCAAAAACATTCAGTACTTC.

In its sample, this clone was seen a few times. The same CDR3 can be traced to other DNA sequences in this sample. The gene calls are TRBV30 and TRBJ1-1; perhaps TRBD1 as D (5 bases). CDR3 length: 14 residues. V lost 0 bases and J 4 bases, leaving 12 bases between the germline ends. Germline CDR1 GTSNPN, CDR2 SVGIG (reference sequence). Here the CDR3 DNA reads TGTGCCTGGAGTGTGTCCGGGGCCGGCACTGAAGCTTTCTTT. It encodes CAWSVSGAGTEAFF.